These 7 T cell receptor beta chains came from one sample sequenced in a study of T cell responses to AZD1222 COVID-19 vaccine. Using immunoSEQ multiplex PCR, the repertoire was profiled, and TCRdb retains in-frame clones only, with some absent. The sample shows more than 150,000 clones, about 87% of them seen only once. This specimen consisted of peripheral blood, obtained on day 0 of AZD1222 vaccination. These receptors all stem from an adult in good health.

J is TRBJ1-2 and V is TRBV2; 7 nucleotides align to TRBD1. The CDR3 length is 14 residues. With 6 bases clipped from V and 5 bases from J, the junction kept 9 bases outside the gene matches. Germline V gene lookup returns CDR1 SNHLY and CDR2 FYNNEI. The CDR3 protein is CASRAGTEIYGYTF. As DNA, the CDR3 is TGTGCCAGCAGGGCCGGGACAGAGATTTATGGCTACACCTTC.

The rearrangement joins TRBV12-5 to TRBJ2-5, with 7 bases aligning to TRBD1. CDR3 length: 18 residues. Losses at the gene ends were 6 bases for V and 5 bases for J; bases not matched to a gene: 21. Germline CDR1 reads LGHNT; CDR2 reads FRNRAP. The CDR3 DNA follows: TGTGCTAGTGGCCCTGGACAGGTCAACGCGGCCATCAGGGAGACCCAGTACTTC. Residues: CASGPGQVNAAIRETQYF.

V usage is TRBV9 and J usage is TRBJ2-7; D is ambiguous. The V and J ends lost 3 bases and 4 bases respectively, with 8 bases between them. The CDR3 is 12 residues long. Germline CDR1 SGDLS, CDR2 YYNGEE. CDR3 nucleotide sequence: TGTGCCAGCAGCGCGTACGGGTACGAGCAGTACTTC. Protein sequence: CASSAYGYEQYF.

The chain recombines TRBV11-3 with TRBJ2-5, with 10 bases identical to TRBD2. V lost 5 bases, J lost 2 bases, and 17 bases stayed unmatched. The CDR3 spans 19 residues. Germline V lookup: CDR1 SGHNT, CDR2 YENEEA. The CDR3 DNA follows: TGTGCCAGCAGCCGCCGAGGACAGGGTTTAGCGGGAGGACAAGAGACCCAGTACTTC. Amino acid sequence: CASSRRGQGLAGGQETQYF.

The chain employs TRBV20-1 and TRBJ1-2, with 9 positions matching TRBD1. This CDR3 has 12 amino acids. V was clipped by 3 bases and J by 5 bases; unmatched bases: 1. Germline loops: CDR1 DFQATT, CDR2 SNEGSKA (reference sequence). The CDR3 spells CSASGTGYGYTF. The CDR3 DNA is TGCAGTGCTAGTGGGACAGGGTATGGCTACACCTTC.

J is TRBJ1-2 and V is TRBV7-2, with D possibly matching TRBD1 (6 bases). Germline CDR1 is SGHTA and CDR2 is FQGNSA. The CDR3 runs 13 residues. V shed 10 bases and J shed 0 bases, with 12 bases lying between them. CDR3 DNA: TGTGCCACCACAGGGTCACCTAACTATGGCTACACCTTC. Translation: CATTGSPNYGYTF. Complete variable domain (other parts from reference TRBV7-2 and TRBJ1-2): GAGVSQSPSNKVTEKGKDVELRCDPISGHTALYWYRQSLGQGLEFLIYFQGNSAPDKSGLPSDRFSAERTGGSVSTLTIQRTQQEDSAVYLCATTGSPNYGYTFGSGTRLTVV.

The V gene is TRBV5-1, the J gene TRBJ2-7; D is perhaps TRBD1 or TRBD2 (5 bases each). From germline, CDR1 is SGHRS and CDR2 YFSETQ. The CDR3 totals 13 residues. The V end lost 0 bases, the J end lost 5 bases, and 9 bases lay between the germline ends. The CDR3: CASSLGGSDEQYF. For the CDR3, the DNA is TGCGCCAGCAGCTTGGGGGGGTCCGACGAGCAGTACTTC. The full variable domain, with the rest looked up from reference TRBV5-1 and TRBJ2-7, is KAGVTQTPRYLIKTRGQQVTLSCSPISGHRSVSWYQQTPGQGLQFLFEYFSETQRNKGNFPGRFSGRQFSNSRSEMNVSTLELGDSALYLCASSLGGSDEQYFGPGTRLTVT.